This T cell receptor beta chain comes out of a study of CD8 T cells in Susac syndrome. TCR beta sequences were obtained from blood CD8+ and CD4+ T cells. After extraction with the RNeasy kit, roughly 0.45 to 1 ug of the RNA was reverse transcribed using random hexamers. Multiplex immunoSEQ PCR targeted 54 Vbeta and 13 Jbeta TCR beta segments. Via MiXCR, TCRdb re-called the immunoSEQ multiplex PCR reads, giving one row per CDR3 protein. The table shows about 400,000 distinct CDR3 sequences, with about 85% occurring only once. The V and J ends lost 9 bases and 0 bases, in that order; junction bases with no gene match: 14. This CDR3 region has 17 residues.

The receptor was derived from a human donor with multiple sclerosis. This rearrangement joins TRBV12-3 or TRBV12-4 to TRBJ2-1, with TRBD2 identical over 7 bases. The sample consisted of CD8+ T cells from PBMCs. For the CDR3, the DNA is TGTGCCAGGGCGGCTAGCGGAACCCTTAGCTCCTACAATGAGCAGTTCTTC. This encodes CARAASGTLSSYNEQFF.